What follows are 30 T cell receptor beta chains derived from one specimen sequenced in a study of cytomegalovirus exposure and HLA in healthy donors. The PCR ran on 60 Vbeta and 13 Jbeta primers. Libraries were prepared by immunoSEQ multiplex PCR; TCRdb keeps only in-frame clonotypes and omits some of them. The repertoire holds 150,000 or so clones, with 60% to 85% as singletons. The sequencing input was PBMCs. All receptors come from a young man in good health and CMV-seronegative.

The chain couples TRBV7-6 to TRBJ2-5, with 8 bases fitting TRBD2. Germline assignment: CDR1 SGHVS and CDR2 FNYEAQ. V dropped 1 base and J dropped 3; count of bases not matched to a gene: 4. The CDR3 extends over 15 amino acids. The CDR3 nucleotides read TGTGCCAGCAGCTTAGTTCCCGGGGGGGAAGAGACCCAGTACTTC. Translating it yields CASSLVPGGEETQYF.

V is TRBV2 and J is TRBJ1-5; D unclear. From germline, CDR1 is SNHLY and CDR2 FYNNEI. The CDR3 is 15 residues long. Trimming took off 6 bases at V and 4 bases at J, with 16 bases between the two ends. CDR3 DNA sequence: TGTGCCAGCAGGAGGGAACAAACGATTAATCAGCCCCAGCATTTT. Translation: CASRREQTINQPQHF.

The chain links TRBV27 to TRBJ2-7; 9 bases line up with TRBD2. The CDR3 spans 18 residues. The V segment lost 1 base and the J segment 2 bases; nucleotides outside the gene matches: 12. The germline CDR1 and CDR2 sequences are MNHEY and SMNVEV (reference sequence). The CDR3 is CASSLLNPSSGVPYEQYF. DNA for the CDR3: TGTGCCAGCAGTTTATTGAACCCCTCTAGCGGGGTCCCCTACGAGCAGTACTTC.

The chain recombines TRBV5-5 with TRBJ2-5; possibly TRBD2 for D (5 bases). Germline-derived CDR1 and CDR2 are SGHKS and YYEKEE (reference sequence). This CDR3 is 14 amino acids long. V gave up 4 bases and J gave up 5 bases, with 15 bases separating them. The CDR3 spells CASSGGLLEETQYF. CDR3 coding DNA: TGTGCCAGCAGCGGAGGACTCTTGGAGGAGACCCAGTACTTC. Full variable domain (missing parts from reference TRBV5-5 and TRBJ2-5): DAGVTQSPTHLIKTRGQQVTLRCSPISGHKSVSWYQQVLGQGPQFIFQYYEKEERGRGNFPDRFSARQFPNYSSELNVNALLLGDSALYLCASSGGLLEETQYFGPGTRLLVL.

This clone was seen more than once but under ten times. The gene calls are TRBV7-8 and TRBJ1-2; D is unresolved. The CDR3 covers 14 residues. Germline CDR1 is SGHVS and CDR2 is FQNEAQ. Between the trimmed V and J ends, which lost 5 bases and 6 bases, there was a span of 16 bases. The CDR3 loop reads CASSDGDATDGYTF. The CDR3 DNA follows: TGTGCCAGCAGCGACGGGGATGCGACCGATGGCTACACCTTC.

The chain combines TRBV5-4 with TRBJ2-3; 7 bases agree with TRBD1. The junction had 9 bases not matched to a gene; V was cut back by 5 bases and J by 6 bases. This CDR3 is built from 14 residues. Germline CDR1 SGHNT, CDR2 YYREEE (reference sequence). The DNA of the CDR3 is TGTGCCAGCAGTTCACAGGGGAAGGGGGATACGCAGTATTTT. Translation gives CASSSQGKGDTQYF.

The J gene is TRBJ2-1, the V gene TRBV6-1; 11 bases are shared with TRBD2. Germline V lookup: CDR1 MNHNS, CDR2 SASEGT. The length of the CDR3 is 15 residues. After removal of 6 bases from V and 5 bases from J, the junction contained 6 bases not matched to a gene. Here the CDR3 reads CASRLAGGIDNEQFF. The CDR3 DNA reads as TGTGCCAGCAGGCTAGCGGGGGGAATCGACAATGAGCAGTTCTTC.

This clone was observed a single time. An end of the junction does not agree with germline; a read error may underlie this. This chain uses TRBV19 with TRBJ2-6; D is perhaps TRBD1 (5 bases). Germline loops: CDR1 LNHDA, CDR2 SQIVND (reference sequence). The CDR3 extends over 12 amino acids. CDR3 bases: TGTGCCAGTCGGGCTGGGGCCAACGGCCTGACTTTC. This encodes CASRAGANGLTF.

The chain combines TRBV6-6 with TRBJ1-1; D gene uncertain. The CDR3 covers 11 residues. Trimming removed 5 bases from V and 8 bases from J, with 9 bases in between. Germline-derived CDR1 and CDR2 are MNHNY and SVGAGI (reference sequence). CDR3 coding DNA: TGTGCCAGCAGTGCGCCGGGGGAAGCTTTCTTT. This sequence encodes CASSAPGEAFF.

The chain joins TRBV6-5 to TRBJ1-2; D might be TRBD1 (5 bases). Trimming took off 5 bases at V and 5 bases at J, with 9 bases between the two ends. Looked up from germline, CDR1 is MNHEY and CDR2 is SVGAGI. The CDR3 has 12 residues. The CDR3 protein is CASSQRQYGYTF. The DNA of the CDR3 is TGTGCCAGCAGTCAGCGACAGTATGGCTACACCTTC.

This clone has only a few counts. The CDR3 here is CASSLDGQGYGYTF. In DNA form, the CDR3 reads TGTGCCAGCAGCTTAGATGGTCAGGGCTATGGCTACACCTTC. The gene calls are TRBV7-8 and TRBJ1-2; D is perhaps TRBD1 (5 bases). V was pared by 1 base and J by 4 bases, with 10 bases between. CDR1 is SGHVS, CDR2 FQNEAQ, per germline. This CDR3 region has 14 residues. The whole variable domain, filled in from reference TRBV7-8 and TRBJ1-2, reads GAGVSQSPRYKVAKRGQDVALRCDPISGHVSLFWYQQALGQGPEFLTYFQNEAQLDKSGLPSDRFFAERPEGSVSTLKIQRTQQEDSAVYLCASSLDGQGYGYTFGSGTRLTVV.

The gene calls are TRBV18 and TRBJ2-2; possibly TRBD1 for D (6 bases). The germline V and J ends were trimmed by 6 bases and 2 bases, with 13 bases remaining between them. Germline V gene sequence: CDR1 KGHSH, CDR2 LQKENI. This CDR3 has 15 amino acids. The CDR3 protein is CASSIRQDNTGELFF. In nucleotides, the CDR3 is TGTGCCAGCTCTATAAGACAGGATAACACCGGGGAGCTGTTTTTT.

In DNA form, the CDR3 reads TGCAGCGTTGAAGTCCCCACCAGGTCAACAGATACGCAGTATTTT. As protein: CSVEVPTRSTDTQYF. J is TRBJ2-3 and V is TRBV29-1; D gene uncertain. The germline gives CDR1 SQVTM, CDR2 ANQGSEA. The CDR3 consists of 15 residues. Trimming removed 1 base from V and 3 bases from J, with 14 bases in between.

The rearrangement joins TRBV5-4 to TRBJ2-5; possible D gene TRBD2, 5 bases. This CDR3 has 15 amino acids. Per the germline V gene, CDR1 is SGHNT and CDR2 is YYREEE (reference sequence). V lost 7 bases and J lost 0, with 16 bases in between. CDR3 bases: TGTGCCAGCGCCCGCGCTATGCGGGACCAAGAGACCCAGTACTTC. Translation: CASARAMRDQETQYF. The full variable domain, its missing parts supplied by reference TRBV5-4 and TRBJ2-5, is ETGVTQSPTHLIKTRGQQVTLRCSSQSGHNTVSWYQQALGQGPQFIFQYYREEENGRGNFPPRFSGLQFPNYSSELNVNALELDDSALYLCASARAMRDQETQYFGPGTRLLVL.

This clone was observed once. The V gene is TRBV18, the J gene TRBJ2-1; 9 bases align to TRBD1. CDR1 and CDR2 (germline): KGHSH, LQKENI. The CDR3 is 16 residues long. J gave up 4 bases and V 3 bases, and 7 bases lay outside the gene matches. CDR3 loop: CASSPPGTGPYNEQFF. DNA of the CDR3: TGTGCCAGCTCACCTCCCGGGACAGGGCCTTACAATGAGCAGTTCTTC.

The chain recombines TRBV11-2 with TRBJ2-5, with D possibly being TRBD1 (6 bases). The germline CDR1 and CDR2 sequences are SGHAT and FQNNGV. There are 15 residues in the CDR3. Trimming stripped 5 bases from V and 0 bases from J, with 13 bases between. The CDR3 region has the DNA TGTGCCAGCAGCCATCGGGACACCAACCAAGAGACCCAGTACTTC. Its translation: CASSHRDTNQETQYF.

On this clone: At one boundary the junction diverges from the germline segment, which might be a read error. The chain employs TRBV19 and TRBJ2-6, with 7 bases lining up with TRBD1. CDR1 and CDR2 from the germline V gene are LNHDA and SQIVND (reference sequence). The CDR3 runs 18 residues. CDR3 in amino acids: CASSQTGLGLSGANGLTF. Here the CDR3 DNA reads TGTGCCAGTAGTCAGACAGGGCTTGGACTGTCTGGGGCCAACGGCCTGACTTTC. The whole variable domain, filled in from reference TRBV19 and TRBJ2-6, reads DGGITQSPKYLFRKEGQNVTLSCEQNLNHDAMYWYRQDPGQGLRLIYYSQIVNDFQKGDIAEGYSVSREKKESFPLTVTSAQKNPTAFYLCASSQTGLGLSGANGLTFGAGSRLTVL.

The chain has TRBV27 and TRBJ2-2, with TRBD1 identical over 7 bases. The J segment lost 5 bases and the V segment lost 1 base, leaving 13 bases of the junction unmatched. Germline lookup yields CDR1 MNHEY and CDR2 SMNVEV (reference sequence). CDR3 size: 18 residues. CDR3 sequence: CASSLYQTGESRTGELFF. CDR3 DNA: TGTGCCAGCAGTTTATACCAAACAGGGGAGTCTAGGACCGGGGAGCTGTTTTTT.

V and J are TRBV6-5 and TRBJ2-7, with TRBD1 as a possible D gene (5 bases). CDR3 length equals 15 residues. The V and J ends lost 5 bases and 5 bases respectively, with 19 bases between them. CDR1 is MNHEY and CDR2 is SVGAGI in the germline V gene. CDR3 coding DNA: TGTGCCAGCAGTAAGACAGTACGGGCCGAGGACGAGCAGTACTTC. Amino acid sequence: CASSKTVRAEDEQYF.

This clone was seen a single time. The rearrangement links TRBV28 to TRBJ2-2, with 7 bases lining up with TRBD2. Germline V gene lookup returns CDR1 MDHEN and CDR2 SYDVKM. Germline trimming cut 8 bases from V and 7 bases from J; bases unmatched to any gene: 10. The CDR3 runs to 14 residues. The CDR3 DNA follows: TGTGCCAGCCGGGGCCAGCGGGAACACGGGGAGCTGTTTTTT. Its translation is CASRGQREHGELFF. Looking up the rest from reference TRBV28 and TRBJ2-2 gives the full variable domain: DVKVTQSSRYLVKRTGEKVFLECVQDMDHENMFWYRQDPGLGLRLIYFSYDVKMKEKGDIPEGYSVSREKKERFSLILESASTNQTSMYLCASRGQREHGELFFGEGSRLTVL.

CDR3 region: CASSFMGGSTDTQYF. The CDR3 DNA sequence: TGCGCCAGCAGCTTCATGGGGGGTAGCACAGATACGCAGTATTTT. This rearrangement joins TRBV5-1 to TRBJ2-3; D might be TRBD2 (6 bases). CDR1 and CDR2 from the germline V gene are SGHRS and YFSETQ. Trimming removed 2 bases at V and 0 bases at J, with 10 bases between. The CDR3 is 15 amino acids.

The rearrangement uses TRBV11-2 and TRBJ1-3, with D maybe TRBD1 (5 bases). The CDR3 totals 13 residues. Germline loops: CDR1 SGHAT, CDR2 FQNNGV. V lost 5 bases, J lost 9 bases, and 14 bases lay in between. The CDR3 coding sequence is TGTGCCAGCAGCCCGTCAGGGTTTGGCACCATATATTTT. The encoded protein is CASSPSGFGTIYF.

The genes are TRBV7-8 and TRBJ2-7; 12 bases align to TRBD2. Germline lookup yields CDR1 SGHVS and CDR2 FQNEAQ. J lost 4 bases, V lost 5 bases, and 18 bases had no gene match. There are 19 residues in the CDR3. CDR3 nucleotides: TGTGCCAGCAGCACGACCGGGACAGAGAGACTAGCGGGGGTATACGAGCAGTACTTC. Translated: CASSTTGTERLAGVYEQYF. Combining the CDR3 with reference TRBV7-8 and TRBJ2-7 gives the whole variable domain GAGVSQSPRYKVAKRGQDVALRCDPISGHVSLFWYQQALGQGPEFLTYFQNEAQLDKSGLPSDRFFAERPEGSVSTLKIQRTQQEDSAVYLCASSTTGTERLAGVYEQYFGPGTRLTVT.

This clone was seen more than once but under ten times. The chain uses TRBV7-9 and TRBJ1-1, with D possibly matching TRBD1 (6 bases). Germline values: CDR1 SEHNR, CDR2 FQNEAQ (reference sequence). Trimming left V 1 base short and J 3 bases short, with 6 bases between. CDR3 length equals 13 residues. The CDR3 sequence is CASSLEGDTEAFF. The CDR3 nucleotides read TGTGCCAGCAGCTTAGAGGGGGACACTGAAGCTTTCTTT.

As DNA, the CDR3 is TGCGCCAGCAGCTGGGGGAGCGGAGGGAGGGACGACGAGCAGTACTTC. Amino acid sequence: CASSWGSGGRDDEQYF. The chain carries TRBV5-1 and TRBJ2-7; 7 bases line up with TRBD2. CDR1 SGHRS and CDR2 YFSETQ come from the germline V gene. J gave up 5 bases and V 3 bases, and 14 bases lay outside the gene matches. The CDR3 covers 16 residues.

Of note for this clone: The sample has other DNA sequences that encode this CDR3 too. The rearrangement joins TRBV9 to TRBJ2-3; tentative D call: TRBD1 (6 bases). The CDR3 is made up of 15 amino acids. The germline V gene has CDR1 SGDLS and CDR2 YYNGEE. V lost 0 bases and J lost 1, with 9 bases in between. CDR3 loop: CASSVEQGRTDTQYF. CDR3 DNA sequence: TGTGCCAGCAGCGTAGAACAGGGCCGCACAGATACGCAGTATTTT. The entire variable domain, with the rest obtained from reference TRBV9 and TRBJ2-3, is as follows: DSGVTQTPKHLITATGQRVTLRCSPRSGDLSVYWYQQSLDQGLQFLIQYYNGEERAKGNILERFSAQQFPDLHSELNLSSLELGDSALYFCASSVEQGRTDTQYFGPGTRLTVL.

The CDR3 sequence is CASSYSFGGDGTEAFF. CDR3 nucleotide sequence: TGTGCCAGCAGTTACTCGTTTGGGGGCGACGGCACTGAAGCTTTCTTT. This rearrangement joins TRBV6-6 to TRBJ1-1; tentatively, D is TRBD1 (6 bases). The CDR3 totals 16 residues. Germline CDR1 and CDR2: MNHNY and SVGAGI (reference sequence). V lost 0 bases, J lost 4 bases, and 15 bases lay in between.

This chain connects TRBV9 to TRBJ1-1, with D possibly TRBD1 on 6 matching bases. The V gene's germline CDR1 is SGDLS and CDR2 YYNGEE. V lost 3 bases and J lost 1, with 7 bases in between. The CDR3 consists of 13 residues. The chain's CDR3 is CASSGTANTEAFF. As DNA, the CDR3 is TGTGCCAGCAGCGGGACAGCGAACACTGAAGCTTTCTTT.

The chain employs TRBV5-1 and TRBJ1-2; a possible D gene is TRBD1 (6 bases). Germline V gene data show CDR1 as SGHRS and CDR2 as YFSETQ. Trimming shortened V by 2 bases and J by 6 bases, and 11 bases separated the two germline ends. The CDR3 totals 13 residues. This CDR3 reads CASSLQGPDGYTF. The CDR3 coding sequence is TGCGCCAGCAGCTTACAGGGTCCCGATGGCTACACCTTC.

Notes on this clone: Within the sample, other DNA sequences also encode this same CDR3. The chain has TRBV25-1 and TRBJ1-4; 8 positions match TRBD1. The junction had 12 bases not matched to a gene; V was cut back by 4 bases and J by 8 bases. The CDR3 totals 16 residues. Germline values: CDR1 MGHDK, CDR2 SYGVNS. CDR3 sequence: CASSVDRAGLEEKLFF. The CDR3 DNA reads as TGTGCCAGCAGTGTGGACAGGGCGGGGTTGGAGGAAAAACTGTTTTTT.